Presented here are 15 T cell receptor beta chains from one specimen sequenced in a study of regulatory T cells in long-lasting Graves disease. Time point denoted: newly diagnosed GD, antithyroid drugs for less than 3 months. From RNA extracted from PBMCs, the TCR library was made. Relying on iRepertoire HTBI primers and Arm-PCR of CDR3 regions, the team built TCR beta libraries. TCRdb fed the multiplex PCR reads into MiXCR, producing one record per CDR3 protein. The sample has more than 400,000 distinct CDR3 sequences; around 15% are singletons. The data were also submitted as part of a second study, on T cells in Graves' hyperthyroidism and ophthalmopathy.

The material sequenced was peripheral blood mononuclear cells (PBMCs), taken at new diagnosis, from a patient treated with antithyroid drugs. These receptors originate from a man aged 35-49 years with Graves disease.

This chain connects TRBV12-3 or TRBV12-4 to TRBJ1-1; D remains unclear. V was cut by 6 bases and J by 2 bases, with 16 bases left in between. The CDR3 has 15 amino acids. Here the CDR3 reads CASRRDLLINTEAFF. CDR3 in DNA: TGTGCCAGCAGAAGGGATCTCTTAATAAACACTGAAGCTTTCTTT.

In its sample, this clonotype was seen many times. This sequence joins TRBV5-1 and TRBJ1-2, with D hard to call. Trimming removed 5 bases at V and 2 bases at J, with 10 bases between. CDR1 SGHRS and CDR2 YFSETQ come from the germline V gene. CDR3 size: 13 residues. The CDR3 sequence: CASSLKGNYGYTF. The CDR3 nucleotides are TGCGCCAGCAGTCTGAAGGGAAACTATGGCTACACCTTC.

This clonotype was detected ten times or more. This chain links TRBV28 with TRBJ2-7; D might be TRBD2 (6 bases). Trimming removed 10 bases at V and 4 bases at J, with 17 bases between. CDR1 is MDHEN, CDR2 SYDVKM, per germline. This CDR3 contains 13 residues. CDR3 residues: CAIQRGKGYEQYF. CDR3 nucleotide sequence: TGTGCCATCCAACGGGGGAAGGGGTACGAGCAGTACTTC.

In its sample, this clonotype was seen many times. J is TRBJ2-3 and V is TRBV29-1; D is perhaps TRBD2 (6 bases). The CDR3 runs to 13 residues. The germline V gene encodes CDR1 SQVTM and CDR2 ANQGSEA. DNA for the CDR3: TGCACACTGGAGGGTACTTATGCAGATACGCAGTATTTT. It is translated as CTLEGTYADTQYF.

This chain connects TRBV7-9 to TRBJ2-1, with 7 bases that match TRBD1. V was clipped by 5 bases and J by 5 bases; unmatched bases: 9. This CDR3 is built from 15 residues. The germline gives CDR1 SEHNR, CDR2 FQNEAQ (reference sequence). Written as DNA, the CDR3 is TGTGCCAGCAGCCATAGGGGGACAGCCGACAATGAGCAGTTCTTC. This sequence encodes CASSHRGTADNEQFF.

This clonotype was counted many times. The rearrangement links TRBV6-2 or TRBV6-3 to TRBJ1-4; no clear D. This CDR3 region has 15 residues. Trimming shortened V by 5 bases and J by 4 bases, and 14 bases separated the two germline ends. Germline lookup yields CDR1 MNHEY and CDR2 SVGEGT. CDR3 loop: CASSTQATDNEKLFF. The CDR3 DNA is TGTGCCAGCAGTACCCAGGCGACTGATAATGAAAAACTGTTTTTT.

About this clonotype itself: Given a much more abundant clone one base away, this may be a read error. The CDR3 DNA follows: TGTGCCAGCAGCTTGGATGAACAGATCTACGAGCAGTACTTC. Encoded protein: CASSLDEQIYEQYF. This chain joins TRBV5-5 and TRBJ2-7, with unresolved D. The V end was cut by 0 bases, the J end by 3 bases, with 10 bases between. CDR1 is SGHKS, CDR2 YYEKEE, per germline (reference sequence). The CDR3 has 14 amino acids.

This clonotype was detected ten times or more. This chain uses TRBV10-1 with TRBJ2-7, with D possibly being TRBD2 (6 bases). Trimming took 3 bases from V and 3 from J, leaving 15 bases between them. Looked up from germline, CDR1 is WNHNN and CDR2 is SYGVQD (reference sequence). CDR3 length equals 15 residues. DNA of the CDR3: TGCGCCAGCAGTGAATCTGGTCGGGAGCTCTACGAGCAGTACTTC. It is translated as CASSESGRELYEQYF.

This clonotype has just a few counts. It may be a read error: a sequence one base away is much more abundant. The chain has TRBV20-1 and TRBJ1-6; D is ambiguous. This CDR3 comprises 14 residues. Trimming removed 5 bases from V and 9 bases from J, with 17 bases in between. The germline V gene encodes CDR1 DFQATT and CDR2 SNEGSKA (reference sequence). The CDR3 region is CSAASGDMSSPLHF. In DNA, the CDR3 is TGCAGTGCTGCCTCGGGAGATATGAGTTCACCCCTCCACTTT.

This clonotype was counted between two and nine times. This rearrangement joins TRBV11-3 to TRBJ2-7; TRBD2 is a possible D gene (6 bases). This CDR3 is 13 amino acids long. Germline CDR1 SGHNT, CDR2 YENEEA. The V gene lost 3 bases and the J gene lost 9 bases, with 15 bases spanning the gap. The CDR3 sequence is CASSFGSAKGQYF. As DNA, the CDR3 is TGTGCCAGCAGCTTCGGGAGTGCGAAAGGGCAGTACTTC.

This sequence joins TRBV25-1 and TRBJ1-2; 7 bases are shared with TRBD1. The germline V gene has CDR1 MGHDK and CDR2 SYGVNS. CDR3 size: 14 residues. V lost 7 bases and J lost 0; bases outside the gene matches: 5. CDR3 sequence (DNA): TGTGCCAGCACCCTGACAGGGACTAACTATGGCTACACCTTC. Protein: CASTLTGTNYGYTF.

This chain joins TRBV5-1 and TRBJ2-1, with 7 bases that match TRBD1. The CDR3 totals 14 residues. The V gene end was trimmed by 4 bases and the J gene end by 3 bases; junction bases not matched to a gene: 4. Germline V gene lookup returns CDR1 SGHRS and CDR2 YFSETQ. Here the CDR3 reads CASSAGTDYNEQFF. CDR3 sequence (DNA): TGCGCCAGCAGCGCCGGGACAGACTACAATGAGCAGTTCTTC. Filled out from reference TRBV5-1 and TRBJ2-1, the complete variable domain reads KAGVTQTPRYLIKTRGQQVTLSCSPISGHRSVSWYQQTPGQGLQFLFEYFSETQRNKGNFPGRFSGRQFSNSRSEMNVSTLELGDSALYLCASSAGTDYNEQFFGPGTRLTVL.

As regards this clonotype: A much larger clone lies a single base off, so this may be a read error. The chain carries TRBV6-9 and TRBJ2-1; a possible D gene is TRBD2 (6 bases). V lost 3 bases and J 6 bases, leaving 9 bases between the germline ends. The CDR3 runs to 13 residues. CDR1 is MNHGY and CDR2 is SVAAGI in the germline V gene. The CDR3 coding sequence is TGTGCCAGCAGTTACGGGGGACCCAATGAGCAGTTCTTC. Its protein product is CASSYGGPNEQFF.

There are many counts of this clonotype. The chain recombines TRBV28 with TRBJ1-1, with 8 bases lining up with TRBD1. V gave up 4 bases and J gave up 5 bases; unmatched junction bases: 6. CDR3 length: 14 amino acids. Germline loops: CDR1 MDHEN, CDR2 SYDVKM. CDR3 protein: CASSSTGGWTEAFF. In nucleotides, the CDR3 is TGTGCCAGCAGTTCTACAGGGGGATGGACTGAAGCTTTCTTT.

As regards this clonotype: This may stem from a read error, because a much larger clone lies one nucleotide away. The chain is built from TRBV2 and TRBJ1-1; D ambiguous. CDR1 is SNHLY, CDR2 FYNNEI, per germline. V was trimmed by 7 bases and J by 1 base, leaving 10 bases between them. The length of the CDR3 is 13 residues. The CDR3: CASTGYKNTEAFF. CDR3 coding DNA: TGTGCCAGCACCGGTTATAAGAACACTGAAGCTTTCTTT.